Only a few counts were recorded for the clone carrying this T cell receptor (beta chain). Healthy Caucasian individuals from Russia aged about 6 to 95 served as donors. Germline trimming cut 0 bases from V and 5 bases from J; bases unmatched to any gene: 3. The CDR3 extends over 15 amino acids. The germline CDR1 and CDR2 sequences are MGHRA and YSYEKL. The data belong to a study of blood T cells in healthy people across ages. A sample-barcoded 5' primer and a J-beta primer mix were used in a second PCR of about 6 to 11 cycles. In TCRdb, the 5' RACE reads were re-called with MiXCR into one record per CDR3 protein. The repertoire consists of fewer than 2,000,000 distinct CDR3 sequences, with around 35% occurring once and the leading ten covering 11%.

The source material was blood. The clonotype was recovered from a woman aged 25 to 39 in good health. The chain is built from TRBV4-1 and TRBJ2-2, with 7 bases lining up with TRBD2. The CDR3 loop is CASSQERGVTGELFF. The DNA of the CDR3 is TGCGCCAGCAGCCAAGAACGGGGGGTAACCGGGGAGCTGTTTTTT.